This T cell receptor (beta chain) stems from a study of CD8 T cells in Susac syndrome. This CDR3 has 14 amino acids. Germline CDR1 reads MNHEY; CDR2 reads SMNVEV (reference sequence). V was cut by 8 bases and J by 10 bases, with 20 bases left in between. RNA in amounts of roughly 0.5 to 1 ug was reverse transcribed with random hexamers. With immunoSEQ multiplex PCR, TCR beta CDR3 was amplified across 54 Vbeta and 13 Jbeta. From the immunoSEQ multiplex PCR reads, TCRdb called clonotypes with MiXCR, one entry per CDR3 protein. This sample has around 150,000 distinct CDR3 sequences, with over 90% found just once.

This clonotype originated in a human donor with Susac syndrome. The V and J genes are TRBV27 and TRBJ2-2; D is possibly TRBD1 or TRBD2 (5 bases each). Material: CD8+ T cells from PBMCs. This CDR3 reads CASCSRGLLEELFF. CDR3 DNA: TGTGCCAGCTGCTCCCGGGGCCTTTTGGAGGAGCTGTTTTTT.